This entry lists 18 T cell receptor beta chains sequenced from one sample in a study of cytomegalovirus exposure and HLA in healthy donors. In the PCR, 60 Vbeta and 13 Jbeta primers were used. The assay was immunoSEQ multiplex PCR, and TCRdb's table has in-frame clones only and misses some. The data contain some 110,000 clones, approximately 83% of them singletons. Sequencing was carried out using PBMCs. Receptors originate from a man in his late teens or twenties in good health and CMV-seronegative.

This sequence joins TRBV19 and TRBJ1-2; 9 nucleotides line up with TRBD1. The CDR3 is 16 residues long. J was trimmed by 3 bases and V by 3 bases; bases with no gene match: 8. Germline CDR1 and CDR2: LNHDA and SQIVND (reference sequence). This CDR3 reads CASSIGVQGAYYGYTF. CDR3 DNA sequence: TGTGCCAGTAGTATTGGGGTACAGGGGGCGTACTATGGCTACACCTTC. Filled out from reference TRBV19 and TRBJ1-2, the complete variable domain reads DGGITQSPKYLFRKEGQNVTLSCEQNLNHDAMYWYRQDPGQGLRLIYYSQIVNDFQKGDIAEGYSVSREKKESFPLTVTSAQKNPTAFYLCASSIGVQGAYYGYTFGSGTRLTVV.

The V gene is TRBV5-1, the J gene TRBJ2-7; 7 bases map to TRBD1. Germline CDR1 is SGHRS and CDR2 is YFSETQ. J gave up 6 bases and V 2 bases, and 11 bases lay outside the gene matches. The CDR3 loop spans 15 amino acids. The CDR3 reads CASSLQTGYLGEQYF. CDR3 DNA sequence: TGCGCCAGCAGCTTACAGACAGGGTACTTGGGCGAGCAGTACTTC.

This clone has a single count. This chain links TRBV2 with TRBJ2-7; D is unclear. The CDR3 is 13 residues long. Germline CDR1 reads SNHLY; CDR2 reads FYNNEI. With 2 bases removed from V and 3 bases from J, the gap between germline ends came to 8 bases. DNA of the CDR3: TGTGCCAGCAGTGAATCTAGGTACTACGAGCAGTACTTC. This gives the protein CASSESRYYEQYF.

The chain links TRBV7-7 to TRBJ2-1; D is perhaps TRBD2 (5 bases). This CDR3 has 16 residues. Germline V CDR1 and CDR2: SSHAT, FNYEAQ (reference sequence). V lost 5 bases, J lost 8 bases, and 22 bases lay in between. The CDR3 coding sequence is TGTGCCAGCAGCCCTATCACTAGGGCCCATCTGGATGAGCAGTTCTTC. This sequence encodes CASSPITRAHLDEQFF.

V gene TRBV5-4 combines with J gene TRBJ1-1; 9 bases align to TRBD1. This CDR3 spans 14 amino acids. Germline CDR1 SGHNT, CDR2 YYREEE (reference sequence). The V gene end was trimmed by 4 bases and the J gene end by 6 bases; junction bases not matched to a gene: 7. This CDR3 is CASSRDRDRAEAFF. The CDR3 nucleotides are TGTGCCAGCAGCCGTGACAGGGACAGGGCTGAAGCTTTCTTT.

The chain employs TRBV11-1 and TRBJ2-1, with TRBD1 matching over 9 bases. J was trimmed by 6 bases and V by 5 bases; bases with no gene match: 8. The germline gives CDR1 SGHAT, CDR2 FQDESV (reference sequence). The CDR3 length is 15 residues. CDR3 residues: CASSPPGTGSNEQFF. Written as DNA, the CDR3 is TGTGCCAGCAGCCCCCCCGGGACAGGGAGCAATGAGCAGTTCTTC.

J is TRBJ2-1 and V is TRBV4-2; 8 nucleotides align to TRBD2. With 2 bases clipped from V and 6 bases from J, the junction kept 6 bases outside the gene matches. Germline CDR1 is LGHNA and CDR2 is YNFKEQ. This CDR3 is 15 amino acids long. CDR3 residues: CASSQTIREGNEQFF. The CDR3 DNA is TGTGCCAGCAGCCAAACTATCCGGGAGGGCAATGAGCAGTTCTTC.

In its sample, this clone was seen a few times. This sequence joins TRBV4-3 and TRBJ2-3, with 11 bases identical to TRBD2. Trimming removed 6 bases from V and 2 bases from J; junction bases left unmatched: 7. Germline values: CDR1 LGHNA, CDR2 YSLEER. CDR3 size: 16 residues. CDR3 protein: CASRKRLAGYTDTQYF. The CDR3 DNA follows: TGCGCCAGCAGAAAACGACTAGCGGGATACACAGATACGCAGTATTTT.

This chain uses TRBV10-3 with TRBJ2-5; 9 bases align to TRBD2. Germline assignment: CDR1 ENHRY and CDR2 SYGVKD. CDR3 length: 16 residues. Trimming took 1 base from V and 5 from J; bases not matched to a gene: 8. Here the CDR3 DNA reads TGTGCCATCAGTGAGTTAGCGGGAGTAGGTGGGGAGACCCAGTACTTC. Translation: CAISELAGVGGETQYF.

J is TRBJ2-1 and V is TRBV4-3, with TRBD2 as a possible D gene (5 bases). Germline V gene sequence: CDR1 LGHNA, CDR2 YSLEER. The CDR3 totals 17 residues. V was shortened by 0 bases and J by 0 bases, with 12 bases between the two germline ends. CDR3 sequence reads: CASSQEGGADSYNEQFF. In DNA form, the CDR3 reads TGCGCCAGCAGCCAAGAAGGAGGAGCGGACTCCTACAATGAGCAGTTCTTC.

CDR3 DNA: TGTGCCAGCGCCCTTTTGGGACAGGGAGGAGGGTACGAGCAGTACTTC. Translating gives CASALLGQGGGYEQYF. The chain employs TRBV28 and TRBJ2-7, with 9 bases aligning to TRBD1. The germline CDR1 and CDR2 sequences are MDHEN and SYDVKM. The CDR3 consists of 16 residues. V lost 8 bases to trimming and J lost 4 bases; unmatched junction nucleotides: 15.

V gene TRBV7-3 combines with J gene TRBJ1-1; possible D gene TRBD1, 6 bases. V was trimmed by 4 bases and J by 8 bases, leaving 14 bases between them. Germline values: CDR1 SGHTA, CDR2 FQGTGA. The CDR3 spans 13 residues. The CDR3 DNA reads as TGTGCCAGCAGCTCCTCAAGCAGGGGCGAAGCTTTCTTT. It yields the protein CASSSSSRGEAFF.

In this sample, this clone turned up once. The chain combines TRBV7-2 with TRBJ2-7; 7 bases map to TRBD2. The CDR3 length is 15 residues. CDR1 and CDR2 from the germline V gene are SGHTA and FQGNSA. The trim removed 0 bases at V and 8 bases at J, leaving 10 bases unmatched. The CDR3 is CASSLAGTTGVKQYF. The DNA for the CDR3 is TGTGCCAGCAGCTTAGCGGGGACTACCGGCGTGAAGCAGTACTTC.

Concerning this clone: Other DNA sequences within the sample encode an identical CDR3. CDR3 sequence (DNA): TGTGCCAGCAGCTTAGGGGCGGGGGGTTTCTACGAGCAGTACTTC. Translating it yields CASSLGAGGFYEQYF. The chain uses TRBV7-3 and TRBJ2-7, with 8 bases that match TRBD2. V dropped 2 bases and J dropped 3; count of bases not matched to a gene: 6. CDR1 SGHTA and CDR2 FQGTGA come from the germline V gene. The CDR3 contains 15 residues.

The chain couples TRBV5-1 to TRBJ2-1; D not resolved. V was trimmed by 4 bases and J by 5 bases, leaving 13 bases between them. This CDR3 contains 14 residues. Germline CDR1 and CDR2: SGHRS and YFSETQ. CDR3 amino acids: CASSPRGANNEQFF. The CDR3 DNA follows: TGCGCCAGCAGCCCTCGCGGAGCGAACAATGAGCAGTTCTTC.

The J gene is TRBJ2-7, the V gene TRBV6-6, with TRBD1 identical over 12 bases. CDR1 and CDR2 from the germline V gene are MNHNY and SVGAGI (reference sequence). J was trimmed by 2 bases and V by 4 bases; bases with no gene match: 3. The length of the CDR3 is 15 residues. CDR3 amino acids: CASSWDRGRPYEQYF. The CDR3, as DNA: TGTGCCAGCAGTTGGGACAGGGGGCGGCCCTACGAGCAGTACTTC.

The chain combines TRBV4-3 with TRBJ1-2, with 8 bases matching TRBD1. Germline V gene sequence: CDR1 LGHNA, CDR2 YSLEER. Trimming cost V 3 bases and J 2 bases; bases outside gene matches: 8. CDR3 length: 16 residues. CDR3 loop: CASSQRVWTGNYGYTF. The CDR3 nucleotides read TGCGCCAGCAGCCAGAGGGTGTGGACAGGGAACTATGGCTACACCTTC.

The chain is built from TRBV7-9 and TRBJ1-1; D unresolved. Germline V gene sequence: CDR1 SEHNR, CDR2 FQNEAQ (reference sequence). The germline V and J ends were trimmed by 5 bases and 2 bases, with 15 bases remaining between them. The CDR3 extends over 15 amino acids. In DNA, the CDR3 is TGTGCCAGCAGCCCCCCTAATACGGTTAACACTGAAGCTTTCTTT. It translates to CASSPPNTVNTEAFF.